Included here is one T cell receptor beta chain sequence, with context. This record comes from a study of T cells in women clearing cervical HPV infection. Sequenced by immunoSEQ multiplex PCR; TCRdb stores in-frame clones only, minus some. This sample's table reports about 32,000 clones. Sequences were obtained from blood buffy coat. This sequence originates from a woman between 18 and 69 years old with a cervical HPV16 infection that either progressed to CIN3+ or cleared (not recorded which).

The CDR3 protein is CASSTSGPPVMATDTQYF. CDR3 bases read: TGTGCCAGTAGTACCTCAGGTCCCCCAGTGATGGCAACAGATACG. V is TRBV19 and J is TRBJ2-3; D remains unclear. Coverage ceases 3 residues before the CDR3 finishes, and the germline J gene fills in the end. V lost 4 bases and J 3 bases, leaving 23 bases between the germline ends. This CDR3 has 18 residues. The germline V gene has CDR1 LNHDA and CDR2 SQIVND (reference sequence). Full variable domain (outside the CDR3, taken from reference TRBV19 and TRBJ2-3): DGGITQSPKYLFRKEGQNVTLSCEQNLNHDAMYWYRQDPGQGLRLIYYSQIVNDFQKGDIAEGYSVSREKKESFPLTVTSAQKNPTAFYLCASSTSGPPVMATDTQYFGPGTRLTVL.